This T cell receptor beta chain is from a study of neoadjuvant anti-PD-1 for oral cavity cancer. At the level of the study: Patients without progression received a fourth nivolumab dose around day 43, then surgical resection on days 50-56.

Trimming removed 0 bases from V and 2 bases from J; junction bases left unmatched: 1. CDR1 MGHRA and CDR2 YSYEKL come from the germline V gene. The CDR3 has 14 amino acids. Profiling relied on immunoSEQ multiplex PCR, and the TCRdb table lists in-frame clones only, not all of them. The data contain some 15,000 clones, roughly 34% of them seen just once; the ten biggest clones take up just under 40%. Stated time point: after neoadjuvant nivolumab, at surgical resection. Patients were newly diagnosed with stage II-IVA oral cavity squamous cell carcinoma without prior systemic or radiation treatment. These oral cavity squamous cell carcinomas were HPV-negative and locally advanced. In this sample, this clone turned up a few times. The antigen remains unidentified. Study results and limitations: TCR analyses covered only a few patients per response group.

The sequencing here drew on tumor tissue, taken after nivolumab (anti-PD-1) treatment. This TCR was sampled from a person aged 40 to 85 with oral cavity squamous cell carcinoma. The V gene is TRBV4-1, the J gene TRBJ2-7; 7 bases are shared with TRBD1. As DNA, the CDR3 is TGCGCCAGCAGCCAAGATAGGGGGCCCTACGAGCAGTACTTC. This sequence encodes CASSQDRGPYEQYF.